This TCR beta chain was sequenced in a study of CD8+CD57+ T cells in acquired aplastic anemia. An expansion of CD8+CD57+ cells by flow cytometry had been shown in patients chosen for sequencing. Patients had undergone no therapy by the time their blood was sampled. There are 13 residues in the CDR3. Trimming left V 11 bases short and J 2 bases short, with 13 bases between. The study profiled TCR beta VDJ and CDR3 using genomic DNA as template. TCRdb re-derived calls from the reads in MiXCR, one entry per CDR3 protein. The table lists about 200,000 distinct CDR3 sequences, about 60% of them singletons.

What was sequenced was sorted CD4+, CD8+, or CD8+CD57+ T cells (not recorded which) from PBMCs. This receptor was taken from a human donor with aplastic anemia. V usage is TRBV12-3 or TRBV12-4 and J usage is TRBJ2-1, with D hard to call. Written as DNA, the CDR3 is TGTGCCGTCGGCGCACGAACCTACAATGAGCAGTTCTTC. This gives the protein CAVGARTYNEQFF.